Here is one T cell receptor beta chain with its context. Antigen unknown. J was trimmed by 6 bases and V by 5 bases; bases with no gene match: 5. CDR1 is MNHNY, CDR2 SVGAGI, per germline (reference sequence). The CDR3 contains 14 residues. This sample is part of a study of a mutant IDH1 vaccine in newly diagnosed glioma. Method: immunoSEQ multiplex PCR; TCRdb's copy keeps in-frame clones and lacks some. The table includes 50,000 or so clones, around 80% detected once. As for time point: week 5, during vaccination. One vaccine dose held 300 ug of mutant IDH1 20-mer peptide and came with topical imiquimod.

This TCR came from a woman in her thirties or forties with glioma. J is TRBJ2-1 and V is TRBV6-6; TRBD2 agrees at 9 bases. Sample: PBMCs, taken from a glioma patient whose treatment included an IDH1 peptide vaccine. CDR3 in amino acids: CASSSSGRFNEQFF. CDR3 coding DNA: TGTGCCAGCAGTAGCAGCGGGAGGTTCAATGAGCAGTTCTTC.